A single sample is the source of the 11 T cell receptor beta chains below, sequenced in a study of T cell responses to AZD1222 COVID-19 vaccine. The repertoire was sequenced with immunoSEQ multiplex PCR; TCRdb's copy has only in-frame clones and lacks some. Here the sample spans approximately 60,000 clones, 76% being singletons. The source was peripheral blood, collected on day 0 of AZD1222 vaccination. These TCRs come from an adult in good health.

This clone was detected a few times. The V call is TRBV5-1, the J call TRBJ2-2, with D possibly matching TRBD2 (5 bases). V was pared by 7 bases and J by 7 bases, with 17 bases between. Germline V lookup: CDR1 SGHRS, CDR2 YFSETQ. The CDR3 sequence is 14 residues long. The chain's CDR3 is CASSGRGIDGELFF. CDR3 DNA: TGCGCCAGCTCTGGGCGAGGGATCGACGGGGAGCTGTTTTTT.

The V gene is TRBV28, the J gene TRBJ2-3; 7 bases align to TRBD2. This CDR3 is built from 15 residues. Trimming took 2 bases from V and 2 from J; bases not matched to a gene: 4. Germline assignment: CDR1 MDHEN and CDR2 SYDVKM. CDR3 amino acids: CASSLSGDYTDTQYF. As DNA, the CDR3 is TGTGCCAGCAGTTTAAGCGGGGACTACACAGATACGCAGTATTTT.

CDR3 protein: CSVIGAHSYEQYF. The CDR3, as DNA: TGCAGCGTTATAGGAGCCCACTCCTACGAGCAGTACTTC. V and J are TRBV29-1 and TRBJ2-7; D is ambiguous. The CDR3 is made up of 13 amino acids. Germline CDR1 and CDR2: SQVTM and ANQGSEA. Trimming removed 5 bases at V and 0 bases at J, with 11 bases between.

The chain uses TRBV20-1 and TRBJ2-3; D not resolved. The CDR3 loop spans 11 amino acids. V was trimmed by 5 bases and J by 4 bases, leaving 7 bases between them. Germline V gene data show CDR1 as DFQATT and CDR2 as SNEGSKA (reference sequence). The CDR3 nucleotides are TGCAGTGCTCTCGACCCAGATACGCAGTATTTT. Translating it yields CSALDPDTQYF.

The V call is TRBV7-2, the J call TRBJ2-5; D is uncertain. Germline V CDR1 and CDR2: SGHTA, FQGNSA. V lost 5 bases to trimming and J lost 5 bases, with 9 bases between them. This CDR3 is built from 12 residues. This CDR3 is CASSVGRETQYF. CDR3 DNA: TGTGCCAGCAGCGTAGGTCGGGAGACCCAGTACTTC.

This chain uses TRBV5-8 with TRBJ2-5, with TRBD1 as a possible D gene (5 bases). CDR1 is SGHTS, CDR2 YDEGEE, per germline. This CDR3 spans 14 amino acids. The V end lost 0 bases, the J end lost 1 base, and 7 bases lay between the germline ends. The CDR3 DNA reads TGTGCCAGCAGCTTGGGCAGGGCCCAAGAGACCCAGTACTTC. It codes for CASSLGRAQETQYF. Full variable domain (outside the CDR3, taken from reference TRBV5-8 and TRBJ2-5): EAGVTQSPTHLIKTRGQQATLRCSPISGHTSVYWYQQALGLGLQFLLWYDEGEERNRGNFPPRFSGRQFPNYSSELNVNALELEDSALYLCASSLGRAQETQYFGPGTRLLVL.

The chain recombines TRBV12-2 with TRBJ1-3. TRBV12-2 is noted as a pseudogene. The CDR3 has 17 residues. This CDR3 is CASRSPMRQASGNTIYF. The CDR3 nucleotides read TGTGCAAGTCGCTCCCCAATGAGGCAGGCCTCTGGAAACACCATATATTTT.

This clone has just one count. The V gene is TRBV19, the J gene TRBJ2-6; tentatively, D is TRBD1 (5 bases). This CDR3 has 18 amino acids. Germline CDR1 reads LNHDA; CDR2 reads SQIVND (reference sequence). V lost 6 bases and J lost 1, with 19 bases in between. This CDR3 reads CASRNPGQVSSGANVLTF. In DNA, the CDR3 is TGTGCCAGTAGGAACCCCGGACAAGTCTCTTCTGGGGCCAACGTCCTGACTTTC.

The chain joins TRBV18 to TRBJ1-1; no definite D call. V lost 2 bases to trimming and J lost 0 bases, with 7 bases between them. The CDR3 length is 14 residues. Germline lookup yields CDR1 KGHSH and CDR2 LQKENI. The CDR3 DNA reads TGTGCCAGCTCACCAAGCCTCATGAACACTGAAGCTTTCTTT. Residues: CASSPSLMNTEAFF.

The chain recombines TRBV5-8 with TRBJ1-4; TRBD1 might be the D (5 bases). CDR1 is SGHTS, CDR2 YDEGEE, per germline. The CDR3 loop spans 14 amino acids. V lost 3 bases to trimming and J lost 8 bases, with 14 bases between them. CDR3: CASSSTGGWEKLFF. DNA for the CDR3: TGTGCCAGCAGCTCCACTGGGGGTTGGGAAAAACTGTTTTTT.

This clone was seen just once. This chain joins TRBV5-4 and TRBJ2-2; D is perhaps TRBD1 or TRBD2 (6 bases each). V lost 2 bases and J 5 bases, leaving 7 bases between the germline ends. This CDR3 has 13 amino acids. The germline V gene has CDR1 SGHNT and CDR2 YYREEE (reference sequence). CDR3 protein: CASSLGGTGELFF. In nucleotides, the CDR3 is TGTGCCAGCAGCTTAGGGGGGACCGGGGAGCTGTTTTTT.